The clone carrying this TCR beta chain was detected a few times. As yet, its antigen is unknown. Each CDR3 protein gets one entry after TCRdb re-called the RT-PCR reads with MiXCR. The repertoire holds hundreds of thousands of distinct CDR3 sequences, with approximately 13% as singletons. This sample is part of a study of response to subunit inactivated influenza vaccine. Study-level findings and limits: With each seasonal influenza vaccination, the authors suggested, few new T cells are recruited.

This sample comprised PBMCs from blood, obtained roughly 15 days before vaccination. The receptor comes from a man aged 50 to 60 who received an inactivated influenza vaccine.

The CDR3 DNA sequence: TGTGCCAGCAGTGTTGGGACCCAAAATGGAGAGGAGCAGTTCTTC. Translated, it gives CASSVGTQNGEEQFF. The gene calls are TRBV2 and TRBJ2-1; D is possibly TRBD1 or TRBD2 (5 bases each). This CDR3 is built from 15 residues. CDR1 and CDR2 from the germline V gene are SNHLY and FYNNEI. Trimming cost V 4 bases and J 10 bases, with 20 bases left between them.